This T cell receptor beta chain was captured by sequencing in a study of blood T cell repertoires in COVID-19. About the research overall: The cDNA or gDNA used as material had been derived from T cells, B-cell-depleted T cells, or PBMCs.

V was trimmed by 5 bases and J by 3 bases, leaving 4 bases between them. CDR1 and CDR2 from the germline V gene are SGHVS and FNYEAQ. This CDR3 has 12 residues. Data came from immunoSEQ multiplex PCR; TCRdb stores just in-frame clones and leaves some out. The sample has just under 150,000 clones; approximately 90% are singletons. This sequence originates from a woman between 45 and 60 years old with active or convalescent COVID-19. This chain links TRBV7-6 with TRBJ1-4; D is ambiguous. Sample: peripheral blood. The CDR3 DNA reads as TGTGCCAGCAGCCGGGCTAATGAAAAACTGTTTTTT. Translation: CASSRANEKLFF.